Listed below are T cell receptor beta chains from one sample, sequenced in a study of post-analysis software for immune sequencing data. TCRdb processed the PCR reads anew with MiXCR; each CDR3 protein has one entry. Of about 540,000 distinct CDR3 sequences listed, less than 40% are singletons. Material for sequencing was blood. The receptors derive from a girl aged 2-17 years with multiple sclerosis. Both conserved end residues are part of each CDR3. The D gene is left open where the match is weak. Clone size is given for some rows only: seen once, a few or many times, or a class if the clone is expanded.

abundance,v_gene,j_gene,d_gene,len,CDR3aa,CDR3nt
few,TRBV24-1,TRBJ2-1,TRBD2,17,CATSDFSSGGTYNEQFF,TGTGCCACCAGTGATTTTTCTAGCGGGGGTACCTACAATGAGCAGTTCTTC
few,TRBV4-1,TRBJ2-3,-,15,CASSDSVTSTDTQYF,TGCGCCAGCAGCGACTCGGTGACTAGCACAGATACGCAGTATTTT
-,TRBV25-1,TRBJ2-3,TRBD2,19,CASSELGTSGGKLTDTQYF,TGTGCCAGCAGTGAATTAGGGACTAGCGGGGGGAAGTTAACAGATACGCAGTATTTT
-,TRBV5-1,TRBJ1-2,-,13,CASSLGSVKDYTF,TGCGCCAGCAGCTTGGGTTCCGTTAAGGACTACACCTTC
-,TRBV7-2,TRBJ2-1,TRBD2,18,CASSSRPLLAGGNNEQFF,TGTGCCAGCAGCTCAAGGCCCCTACTAGCGGGGGGAAACAATGAGCAGTTCTTC
many,TRBV20-1,TRBJ1-2,TRBD1,15,CSASSKGGGLQGYTF,TGCAGTGCTAGTAGTAAAGGGGGCGGTCTGCAGGGCTACACCTTC
few,TRBV18,TRBJ2-3,-,14,CASSRGVDTDTQYF,TGTGCCAGCTCACGGGGGGTCGACACAGATACGCAGTATTTT
-,TRBV5-1,TRBJ2-1,TRBD1,15,CASSLGQGATNEQFF,TGCGCCAGCAGCTTGGGCCAGGGGGCGACCAATGAGCAGTTCTTC
few,TRBV5-1,TRBJ2-7,-,13,CASSLDNSYERYF,TGCGCCAGCAGCTTGGACAACTCCTACGAGCGGTACTTC
-,TRBV5-4,TRBJ2-2,-,15,CASSMGVRDSGELFF,TGTGCCAGCAGTATGGGGGTACGGGACTCCGGGGAGCTGTTTTTT